One sample yielded the 13 T cell receptor beta chains listed below, sequenced in a study of blood T cell repertoires in COVID-19. The method was immunoSEQ multiplex PCR; TCRdb's version includes in-frame clones alone and lacks a portion of them. The table records 350,000 to 450,000 clones, around 87% of them present only once. The source material was PBMCs or T cells enriched from blood (not recorded which). These receptors were taken from a man aged 40-50 years in a cohort exposed to, infected with or recovered from COVID-19 (not recorded which).

The chain has TRBV15 and TRBJ1-1, with no clear D. Per germline, CDR1 LNHNV and CDR2 YYDKDF (reference sequence). Deletions cut 0 bases from V and 2 bases from J, with 10 bases between. CDR3 length: 15 residues. In DNA form, the CDR3 reads TGTGCCACCAGCAGAGATCTGCAGACTAACACTGAAGCTTTCTTT. It yields the protein CATSRDLQTNTEAFF. Complete variable domain (other parts from reference TRBV15 and TRBJ1-1): DAMVIQNPRYQVTQFGKPVTLSCSQTLNHNVMYWYQQKSSQAPKLLFHYYDKDFNNEADTPDNFQSRRPNTSFCFLDIRSPGLGDTAMYLCATSRDLQTNTEAFFGQGTRLTVV.

This chain uses TRBV5-1 with TRBJ1-4; no reliable D call. Trimming shortened V by 3 bases and J by 0 bases, and 6 bases separated the two germline ends. The CDR3 contains 14 residues. The V gene's germline CDR1 is SGHRS and CDR2 YFSETQ. This CDR3 reads CASSYGSTNEKLFF. CDR3 DNA sequence: TGCGCCAGCAGCTACGGTTCAACTAATGAAAAACTGTTTTTT.

The chain couples TRBV9 to TRBJ2-3, with a possible D match to TRBD2 (6 bases). The V end was cut by 1 base, the J end by 2 bases, with 11 bases between. The CDR3 totals 15 residues. Germline CDR1 is SGDLS and CDR2 is YYNGEE. The CDR3 coding sequence is TGTGCCAGCAGCGTAAATGCGGGACCCACAGATACGCAGTATTTT. It yields the protein CASSVNAGPTDTQYF.

This clone was seen only once. This chain joins TRBV4-1 and TRBJ2-1, with D unclear. In germline, CDR1 is MGHRA, CDR2 YSYEKL. The ends were cut back, 1 base at V and 4 bases at J, with 8 bases in the middle. The CDR3 totals 14 residues. The CDR3 bases are TGCGCCAGCAGCCAAGTTCCAGTATACAATGAGCAGTTCTTC. Amino acids: CASSQVPVYNEQFF.

This clone appeared a single time. The chain couples TRBV3-1 (or the pseudogene TRBV3-2) to TRBJ2-1, with 8 bases aligning to TRBD2. The germline CDR1 and CDR2 sequences are LGHDT and YNNKEL (reference sequence). V shed 1 base and J 6 bases; nucleotides not matched to a gene: 2. The length of the CDR3 is 14 residues. For the CDR3, the DNA is TGTGCCAGCAGCCAAGCGGGAGGGCGCAATGAGCAGTTCTTC. Its protein product is CASSQAGGRNEQFF.

The chain combines TRBV11-1 with TRBJ2-4, with unresolved D. Trimming removed 5 bases from V and 0 bases from J, with 8 bases in between. Germline CDR1 is SGHAT and CDR2 is FQDESV (reference sequence). The CDR3 sequence is 14 residues long. DNA of the CDR3: TGTGCCAGCAGCCCTAGGCTAGCCAAAAACATTCAGTACTTC. Its translation is CASSPRLAKNIQYF. Using reference TRBV11-1 and TRBJ2-4 for the parts outside the CDR3, the full variable domain is EAEVAQSPRYKITEKSQAVAFWCDPISGHATLYWYRQILGQGPELLVQFQDESVVDDSQLPKDRFSAERLKGVDSTLKIQPAELGDSAMYLCASSPRLAKNIQYFGAGTRLSVL.

The chain employs TRBV19 and TRBJ1-4, with 7 bases lining up with TRBD1. The CDR3 has 16 amino acids. CDR1 LNHDA and CDR2 SQIVND come from the germline V gene (reference sequence). After removal of 5 bases from V and 6 bases from J, the junction contained 12 bases not matched to a gene. CDR3 region: CASSPITGTVDEKLFF. The CDR3 nucleotides are TGTGCCAGTAGTCCGATTACCGGGACAGTTGATGAAAAACTGTTTTTT.

The DNA for the CDR3 is TGTGCCAGCAGACCACAGGGGTTGGGGCAGCCCCAGCATTTT. Protein sequence: CASRPQGLGQPQHF. J is TRBJ1-5 and V is TRBV6-6, with 7 bases lining up with TRBD1. Per the germline V gene, CDR1 is MNHNY and CDR2 is SVGAGI (reference sequence). This CDR3 is built from 14 residues. V trimming: 6 bases; J trimming: 7 bases; junction bases outside the gene matches: 9.

The chain links TRBV7-8 to TRBJ1-1; 9 bases are a match to TRBD1. CDR1 SGHVS and CDR2 FQNEAQ come from the germline V gene. V shed 5 bases and J 12 bases; nucleotides not matched to a gene: 19. CDR3 size: 16 residues. The CDR3 is CASSPRTGAISPRPFF. Written as DNA, the CDR3 is TGTGCCAGCAGCCCGAGGACAGGGGCCATATCTCCGAGGCCTTTCTTT.

The V call is TRBV9, the J call TRBJ2-3, with 7 nucleotides matching TRBD2. Germline trimming cut 0 bases from V and 11 bases from J; bases unmatched to any gene: 6. Germline lookup yields CDR1 SGDLS and CDR2 YYNGEE. This CDR3 spans 13 amino acids. The CDR3 loop is CASSVEGAGKQYF. The CDR3 coding sequence is TGTGCCAGCAGCGTAGAGGGAGCGGGGAAGCAGTATTTT.

The gene calls are TRBV5-1 and TRBJ2-7; a weak D match, TRBD2 (5 bases). Looked up from germline, CDR1 is SGHRS and CDR2 is YFSETQ. With 3 bases removed from V and 2 bases from J, the gap between germline ends came to 15 bases. The CDR3 is 15 residues long. CDR3 coding DNA: TGCGCCAGCAGCTCCGGGATCGAATCAACCTACGAGCAGTACTTC. It encodes CASSSGIESTYEQYF.

The V and J genes are TRBV6-1 and TRBJ1-3; no definite D call. V lost 3 bases and J 2 bases, leaving 11 bases between the germline ends. There are 15 residues in the CDR3. Germline values: CDR1 MNHNS, CDR2 SASEGT. The CDR3: CASSERRGTGNTIYF. CDR3 nucleotides: TGTGCCAGCAGTGAGCGCCGGGGTACTGGAAACACCATATATTTT.

The V gene is TRBV19, the J gene TRBJ2-1; 9 nucleotides align to TRBD1. CDR1 is LNHDA and CDR2 is SQIVND in the germline V gene (reference sequence). The V and J ends lost 4 bases and 1 base, in that order; junction bases with no gene match: 8. CDR3 length: 17 residues. For the CDR3, the DNA is TGTGCCAGTAGTAACCCGAGGGGACAGGGTTCCTACAATGAGCAGTTCTTC. Protein: CASSNPRGQGSYNEQFF.